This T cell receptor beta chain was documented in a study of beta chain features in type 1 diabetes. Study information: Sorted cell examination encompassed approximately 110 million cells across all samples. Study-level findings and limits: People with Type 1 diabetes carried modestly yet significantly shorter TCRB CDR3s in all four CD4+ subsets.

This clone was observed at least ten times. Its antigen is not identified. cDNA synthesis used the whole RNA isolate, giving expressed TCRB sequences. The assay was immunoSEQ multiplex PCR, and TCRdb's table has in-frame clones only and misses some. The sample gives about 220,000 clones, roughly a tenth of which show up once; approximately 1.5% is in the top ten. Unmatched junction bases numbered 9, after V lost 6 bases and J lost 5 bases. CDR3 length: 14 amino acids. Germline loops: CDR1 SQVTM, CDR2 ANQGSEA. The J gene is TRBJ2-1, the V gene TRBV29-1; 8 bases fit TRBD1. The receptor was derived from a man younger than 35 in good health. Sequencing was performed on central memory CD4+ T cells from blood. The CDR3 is CSVKTWTGNNEQFF. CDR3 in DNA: TGCAGCGTGAAGACCTGGACAGGGAACAATGAGCAGTTCTTC.